Here is one T cell receptor (beta chain) with its context. This specimen comes from a study of blood T cell repertoires in COVID-19. Study as a whole: COVID-19 samples, acute and convalescent, were from the United States, Italy and Spain.

TCRdb keeps only in-frame clones here, not all; method: immunoSEQ multiplex PCR. The sample has about 190,000 clones, roughly nine tenths seen once; the top ten hold 1.1%. The germline V and J ends were trimmed by 5 bases and 11 bases, with 15 bases remaining between them. Looked up from germline, CDR1 is KGHDR and CDR2 is SFDVKD. CDR3 length: 12 amino acids. The chain carries TRBV24-1 and TRBJ2-7, with TRBD1 as a possible D gene (5 bases). The sample consisted of peripheral blood. This sequence originates from a man under 40 with acute or convalescent COVID-19. CDR3 in amino acids: CATSVKGVVKYF. The DNA of the CDR3 is TGTGCCACCAGTGTAAAAGGGGTGGTGAAGTACTTC.